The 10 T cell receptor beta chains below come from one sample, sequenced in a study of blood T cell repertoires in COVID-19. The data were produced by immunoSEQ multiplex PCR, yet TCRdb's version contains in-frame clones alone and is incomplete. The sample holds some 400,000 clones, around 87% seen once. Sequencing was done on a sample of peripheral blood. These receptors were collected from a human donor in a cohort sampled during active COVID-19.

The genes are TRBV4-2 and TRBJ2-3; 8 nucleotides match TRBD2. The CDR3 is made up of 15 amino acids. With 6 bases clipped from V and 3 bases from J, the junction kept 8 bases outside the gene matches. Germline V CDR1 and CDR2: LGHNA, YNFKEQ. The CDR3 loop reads CASSPSGGGTDTQYF. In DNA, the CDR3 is TGTGCCAGCAGTCCTTCGGGCGGGGGGACAGATACGCAGTATTTT.

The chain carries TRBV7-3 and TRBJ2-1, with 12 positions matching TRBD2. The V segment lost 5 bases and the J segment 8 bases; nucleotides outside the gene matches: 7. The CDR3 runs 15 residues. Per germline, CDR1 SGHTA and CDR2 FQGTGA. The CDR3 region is CASSRTSGAWDEQFF. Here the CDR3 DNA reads TGTGCCAGCAGCCGGACTAGCGGGGCGTGGGATGAGCAGTTCTTC.

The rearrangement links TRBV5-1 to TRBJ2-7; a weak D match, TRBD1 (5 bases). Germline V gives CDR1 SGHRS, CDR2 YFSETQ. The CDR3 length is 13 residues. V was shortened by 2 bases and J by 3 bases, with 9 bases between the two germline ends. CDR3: CASSLAQGYEQYF. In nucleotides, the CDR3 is TGCGCCAGCAGCTTAGCGCAGGGCTACGAGCAGTACTTC.

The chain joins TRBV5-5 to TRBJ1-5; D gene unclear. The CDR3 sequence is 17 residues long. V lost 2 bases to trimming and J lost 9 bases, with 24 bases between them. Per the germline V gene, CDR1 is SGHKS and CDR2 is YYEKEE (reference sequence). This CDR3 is CASSLRYLSVRGGPQHF. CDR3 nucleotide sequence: TGTGCCAGCAGCTTACGTTACCTTTCCGTGAGAGGAGGGCCCCAGCATTTT.

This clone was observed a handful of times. CDR3 region: CASSESPYNEQFF. The CDR3 nucleotides read TGTGCCAGCAGTGAGTCCCCATACAATGAGCAGTTCTTC. The rearrangement links TRBV2 to TRBJ2-1; D gene ambiguous. V was pared by 3 bases and J by 4 bases, with 7 bases between. This CDR3 is built from 13 residues. Germline CDR1 and CDR2: SNHLY and FYNNEI.

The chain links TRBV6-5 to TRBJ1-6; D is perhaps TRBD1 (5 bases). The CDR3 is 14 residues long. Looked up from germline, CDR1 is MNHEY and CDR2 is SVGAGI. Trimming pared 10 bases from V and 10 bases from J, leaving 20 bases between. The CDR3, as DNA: TGTGCCACCAAAGGGGAGGGAGCATACTCACCCCTCCACTTT. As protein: CATKGEGAYSPLHF.

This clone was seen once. CDR3: CASSAREGTEAFF. The CDR3 nucleotides are TGCGCCAGCAGCGCCAGGGAGGGCACTGAAGCTTTCTTT. J is TRBJ1-1 and V is TRBV5-1, with D possibly being TRBD1 (5 bases). The CDR3 extends over 13 amino acids. Trimming removed 4 bases from V and 4 bases from J, with 11 bases in between. Per the germline V gene, CDR1 is SGHRS and CDR2 is YFSETQ.

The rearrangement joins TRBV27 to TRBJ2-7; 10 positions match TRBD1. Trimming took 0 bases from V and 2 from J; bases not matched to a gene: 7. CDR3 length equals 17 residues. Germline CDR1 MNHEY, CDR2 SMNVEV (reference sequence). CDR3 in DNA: TGTGCCAGCAGTTTATCAAGCGGGGACAGGGGTACCTACGAGCAGTACTTC. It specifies CASSLSSGDRGTYEQYF.

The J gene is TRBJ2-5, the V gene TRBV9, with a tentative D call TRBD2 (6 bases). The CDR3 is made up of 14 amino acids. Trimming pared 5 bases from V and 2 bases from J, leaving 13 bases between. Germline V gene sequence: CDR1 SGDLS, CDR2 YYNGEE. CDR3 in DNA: TGTGCCAGCAGTCGGGGGACGGCACAAGAGACCCAGTACTTC. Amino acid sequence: CASSRGTAQETQYF.

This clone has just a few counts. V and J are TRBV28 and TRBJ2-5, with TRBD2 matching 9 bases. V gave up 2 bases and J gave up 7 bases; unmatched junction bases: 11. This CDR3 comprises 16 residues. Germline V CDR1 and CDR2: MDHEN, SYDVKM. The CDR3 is CASSLIGGRAEGTQYF. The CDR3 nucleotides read TGTGCCAGCAGTTTAATTGGCGGGAGGGCTGAAGGGACCCAGTACTTC. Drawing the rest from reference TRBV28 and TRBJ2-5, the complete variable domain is DVKVTQSSRYLVKRTGEKVFLECVQDMDHENMFWYRQDPGLGLRLIYFSYDVKMKEKGDIPEGYSVSREKKERFSLILESASTNQTSMYLCASSLIGGRAEGTQYFGPGTRLLVL.